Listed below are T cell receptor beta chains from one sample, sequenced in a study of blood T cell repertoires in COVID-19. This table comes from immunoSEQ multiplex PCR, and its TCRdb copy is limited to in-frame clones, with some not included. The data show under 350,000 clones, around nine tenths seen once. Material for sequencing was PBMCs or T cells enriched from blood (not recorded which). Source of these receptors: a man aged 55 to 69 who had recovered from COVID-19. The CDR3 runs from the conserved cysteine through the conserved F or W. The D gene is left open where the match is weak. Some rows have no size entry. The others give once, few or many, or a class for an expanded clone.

CASSSGLAENNEQFF,TGTGCCAGCAGCTCGGGACTAGCGGAGAACAATGAGCAGTTCTTC,.,TRBV5-4,TRBJ2-1,TRBD2
CASSFSDRGKQYF,TGTGCCAGCAGTTTCTCCGACAGGGGCAAGCAGTACTTC,.,TRBV27,TRBJ2-7,TRBD1
CASSQGDRVEAFF,TGTGCCAGCAGCCAAGGAGACAGGGTCGAAGCTTTCTTT,.,TRBV3-1/TRBV3-2,TRBJ1-1,TRBD1
CASSQTDNTHYEQYF,TGTGCCAGCAGCCAAACGGACAATACCCACTACGAGCAGTACTTC,.,TRBV4-2,TRBJ2-7,.
CASSLVPGSTEAFF,TGTGCCAGCAGCTTAGTTCCGGGTTCCACTGAAGCTTTCTTT,.,TRBV11-2,TRBJ1-1,.
CASSATERRDTDTQYF,TGTGCCAGCAGCGCCACCGAGCGGAGGGACACAGATACGCAGTATTTT,.,TRBV21-1,TRBJ2-3,.
CASSLVQAPIISTNEKLFF,TGTGCCAGCAGCTTAGTTCAGGCCCCAATAATATCAACTAATGAAAAACTGTTTTTT,.,TRBV7-2,TRBJ1-4,.
CATSERTGELFF,TGTGCCACCAGTGAACGGACCGGGGAGCTGTTTTTT,.,TRBV24-1,TRBJ2-2,.
CASSVGGPRNSPLHF,TGTGCCAGCAGCGTAGGGGGGCCGAGGAATTCACCCCTCCACTTT,.,TRBV9,TRBJ1-6,.
CASSSPGAGLSSYEQYF,TGTGCCAGCAGCTCTCCAGGTGCGGGACTGAGCTCCTACGAGCAGTACTTC,.,TRBV7-9,TRBJ2-7,.
CASREPGQGYYGYTF,TGCGCCAGCAGAGAACCGGGACAGGGCTACTATGGCTACACCTTC,.,TRBV5-1,TRBJ1-2,TRBD1
CARSKTDREAEKLFF,TGTGCCAGAAGCAAGACCGACAGGGAGGCTGAAAAACTGTTTTTT,.,TRBV5-3,TRBJ1-4,TRBD1
CASSEGNAGRGTEAFF,TGCGCCAGCAGTGAGGGTAATGCGGGCCGGGGCACTGAAGCTTTCTTT,.,TRBV10-1,TRBJ1-1,.
CASSLKGTGISSYEQYF,TGTGCCAGCAGCTTAAAGGGGACAGGGATTAGCTCCTACGAGCAGTACTTC,once,TRBV11-2,TRBJ2-7,TRBD1
CAISARDRGRSEAFF,TGTGCCATCAGTGCCCGGGACAGGGGGCGCAGTGAAGCTTTCTTT,.,TRBV10-3,TRBJ1-1,TRBD1
CASSQGFSGINNEQFF,TGTGCCAGCAGCCAAGGCTTTAGCGGGATCAACAATGAGCAGTTCTTC,.,TRBV3-1/TRBV3-2,TRBJ2-1,TRBD2
CASSEAHRQGPYNEQFF,TGTGCCAGCAGTGAAGCGCATCGACAGGGCCCGTACAATGAGCAGTTCTTC,.,TRBV6-1,TRBJ2-1,TRBD1
CASSPRLGERESYNEQFF,TGCGCCAGCAGCCCCCGGTTAGGAGAGCGGGAGTCCTACAATGAGCAGTTCTTC,.,TRBV5-1,TRBJ2-1,TRBD2
CASSLAAVTGNTIYF,TGTGCCAGCAGCTTAGCCGCAGTCACTGGAAACACCATATATTTT,.,TRBV7-9,TRBJ1-3,.
CASSLGTGVNEKLFF,TGTGCCAGCAGCTTGGGAACGGGGGTTAATGAAAAACTGTTTTTT,many,TRBV5-6,TRBJ1-4,.
CASRTGLRAHEQYF,TGTGCCAGCAGAACGGGACTCCGGGCCCACGAGCAGTACTTC,.,TRBV6-6,TRBJ2-7,.
CASSSNGGSYNEQFF,TGTGCCAGCAGTTCAAACGGGGGCTCCTACAATGAGCAGTTCTTC,.,TRBV2,TRBJ2-1,.
CASSEGTGAYGYTF,TGTGCCAGCAGTGAAGGGACAGGGGCCTATGGCTACACCTTC,once,TRBV25-1,TRBJ1-2,TRBD1
CASSPSRGRGYGYTF,TGTGCCAGCAGCCCCTCCAGGGGGCGAGGCTATGGCTACACCTTC,.,TRBV9,TRBJ1-2,TRBD1
CASRKGVVGYTF,TGTGCCAGTAGGAAGGGAGTAGTCGGCTACACCTTC,.,TRBV19,TRBJ1-2,.
CATSEVGLAGLGRNEQFF,TGTGCCACCAGTGAGGTGGGACTAGCGGGACTCGGTAGAAATGAGCAGTTCTTC,.,TRBV24-1,TRBJ2-1,TRBD2
CASSESWLAGFTDTQYF,TGTGCCAGCAGTGAATCCTGGCTAGCGGGATTCACAGATACGCAGTATTTT,.,TRBV25-1,TRBJ2-3,TRBD2
CASSTSSRGRNQPQHF,TGTGCCAGCTCGACGTCGTCTAGGGGGCGAAATCAGCCCCAGCATTTT,once,TRBV18,TRBJ1-5,TRBD1
CASSVDGARSYEQYF,TGTGCCAGCAGCGTAGATGGGGCTAGGTCCTACGAGCAGTACTTC,once,TRBV9,TRBJ2-7,.
CASREDSSGNTIYF,TGTGCCAGCAGGGAGGACAGCTCTGGAAACACCATATATTTT,.,TRBV2,TRBJ1-3,.
CASSLGRGGSNEQFF,TGTGCCAGCAGCCTAGGGCGAGGAGGGTCCAATGAGCAGTTCTTC,.,TRBV3-1/TRBV3-2,TRBJ2-1,.
CASSVGDHRNQPQHF,TGTGCCAGCAGCGTAGGAGATCATCGTAATCAGCCCCAGCATTTT,few,TRBV9,TRBJ1-5,.
CATSRDWGDYGYTF,TGTGCCACCAGCAGAGATTGGGGCGACTATGGCTACACCTTC,.,TRBV15,TRBJ1-2,.
CASSYIGQGDEKLFF,TGTGCCAGCAGTTATATCGGCCAGGGGGATGAAAAACTGTTTTTT,.,TRBV6-6,TRBJ1-4,TRBD1
CASSSDRDTQYF,TGCGCCAGCAGCTCCGACAGGGATACGCAGTATTTT,.,TRBV5-1,TRBJ2-3,.
CASTVAGLAYNEQFF,TGCGCCAGCACCGTAGCGGGCCTAGCCTACAATGAGCAGTTCTTC,.,TRBV5-1,TRBJ2-1,TRBD2
CASSLEEGEAFF,TGTGCCAGCAGCTTGGAAGAGGGTGAAGCTTTCTTT,.,TRBV7-9,TRBJ1-1,.
CASSSGGTRGAREQYF,TGTGCCAGCAGCTCCGGCGGAACCAGGGGAGCTAGAGAGCAGTACTTC,.,TRBV11-3,TRBJ2-7,.
CASSSRVEQYF,TGTGCCAGCAGCTCCCGGGTTGAGCAGTACTTC,.,TRBV7-8,TRBJ2-7,.
CASSISSGGGYSSPLHF,TGTGCCAGCAGCATCTCCTCCGGGGGGGGATACAGTTCACCCCTCCACTTT,.,TRBV27,TRBJ1-6,.
CASSPDRLNQPQHF,TGTGCCAGCTCACCGGACAGGCTCAATCAGCCCCAGCATTTT,.,TRBV18,TRBJ1-5,TRBD1
CATSRGRTDYNEQFF,TGTGCCACCAGCAGAGGAAGGACAGACTACAATGAGCAGTTCTTC,.,TRBV15,TRBJ2-1,.
CAWISLGALGYNQPQHF,TGTGCCTGGATATCCTTGGGCGCGCTGGGTTACAATCAGCCCCAGCATTTT,.,TRBV30,TRBJ1-5,.
CASSSGGREEKLFF,TGTGCCAGCAGTTCGGGTGGAAGGGAGGAAAAACTGTTTTTT,.,TRBV11-3,TRBJ1-4,.
CASSYSRVMNTEAFF,TGCGCCAGCAGCTATAGCAGGGTGATGAACACTGAAGCTTTCTTT,.,TRBV5-1,TRBJ1-1,.
CASSFGRGTTGELFF,TGTGCCAGTAGTTTTGGGCGGGGGACCACCGGGGAGCTGTTTTTT,.,TRBV19,TRBJ2-2,TRBD2
CASIAGDSGGNTIYF,TGTGCCAGTATCGCCGGGGACTCGGGGGGAAACACCATATATTTT,.,TRBV19,TRBJ1-3,.
CASSPGHSHEQFF,TGTGCCAGCAGTCCGGGACACTCGCATGAGCAGTTCTTC,.,TRBV28,TRBJ2-1,.
CASSRGRGTEAFF,TGTGCCAGCAGCCGAGGAAGGGGCACTGAAGCTTTCTTT,.,TRBV11-2,TRBJ1-1,.
CASSTTGGWYEQYF,TGTGCCAGTAGCACGACAGGGGGCTGGTACGAGCAGTACTTC,few,TRBV19,TRBJ2-7,TRBD1
CASPGTSGNQETQYF,TGTGCCAGCCCCGGGACTAGCGGGAACCAAGAGACCCAGTACTTC,.,TRBV2,TRBJ2-5,TRBD2
CATSDFNSNQPQHF,TGTGCCACCAGTGATTTTAATAGCAATCAGCCCCAGCATTTT,.,TRBV24-1,TRBJ1-5,.
CASSSSVDREAFF,TGTGCCAGCAGTAGCTCGGTGGACAGAGAAGCTTTCTTT,.,TRBV6-5,TRBJ1-1,.